A selection of T cell receptor beta chains follows, all from one sample in a study of T-cell reconstitution after alpha-beta-depleted transplantation in children. TCRdb re-derived calls from the PCR reads in MiXCR, one entry per CDR3 protein. Of roughly 300,000 distinct CDR3 sequences listed, around 10% are singletons. Sequenced material: peripheral blood, taken 180 days after TCRalphabeta/CD19-depleted stem cell transplant. These TCRs come from a male patient aged 2 to 9 who had a stem cell transplant for chronic granulomatous disease, so the T cells may come from the graft donor. CDR3s include the opening cysteine and the closing phenylalanine or tryptophan. D genes are given only for firm matches. The size field is filled for only some rows; it gives once, few, many or a size class.

CDR3 DNA: TGTGCCAGCAGTCCCAGTGCGGGCGGGATTACAGATACGCAGTATTTT
CDR3 protein: CASSPSAGGITDTQYF
clone size: many
D gene: -
V gene: TRBV12-3/TRBV12-4
J gene: TRBJ2-3

CDR3 DNA: TGTGCCAGCAGCTTAAAGGCTAGTTGTGTTTGCGAGCAGTACTTC
CDR3 protein: CASSLKASCVCEQYF
clone size: many
D gene: -
V gene: TRBV7-3
J gene: TRBJ2-7

CDR3 DNA: TGCAGTGCTGTCGGACAGCTGAACACTGAAGCTTTCTTT
CDR3 protein: CSAVGQLNTEAFF
clone size: many
D gene: -
V gene: TRBV20-1
J gene: TRBJ1-1

CDR3 DNA: TGTGCCAGCAGTGAAAAAACTGGGGATGAAAAACTGTTTTTT
CDR3 protein: CASSEKTGDEKLFF
clone size: -
D gene: -
V gene: TRBV2
J gene: TRBJ1-4

CDR3 DNA: TGTGCCACAGGACAGGGGTTCAATCAGCCCCAGCATTTT
CDR3 protein: CATGQGFNQPQHF
clone size: many
D gene: TRBD1
V gene: TRBV12-3/TRBV12-4
J gene: TRBJ1-5

CDR3 DNA: TGTGCCAGCAGTTACTCGGGCCGAAGCTCTGGAAACACCATATATTTT
CDR3 protein: CASSYSGRSSGNTIYF
clone size: many
D gene: -
V gene: TRBV6-2/TRBV6-3
J gene: TRBJ1-3

CDR3 DNA: TGTGCCAGCAGCCTAGCGGGGATTGAGCAGTTCTTC
CDR3 protein: CASSLAGIEQFF
clone size: many
D gene: TRBD2
V gene: TRBV5-6
J gene: TRBJ2-1

CDR3 DNA: TGTGCCAGCGGCACAGATACGCAGTATTTT
CDR3 protein: CASGTDTQYF
clone size: many
D gene: -
V gene: TRBV3-1
J gene: TRBJ2-3

CDR3 DNA: TGTGCCAGCAGAACGGACTCCGACTTT
CDR3 protein: CASRTDSDF
clone size: many
D gene: -
V gene: TRBV6-5
J gene: TRBJ2-3

CDR3 DNA: TGCAGCGTTTCCTTTTTCGCAGGAGACAGAGGAGGTGGCTACACCTTC
CDR3 protein: CSVSFFAGDRGGGYTF
clone size: many
D gene: -
V gene: TRBV29-1
J gene: TRBJ1-2

CDR3 DNA: TGTGCCAGCAGTCCCGCCCTTATGGGCTCCTACGAGCAGTACTTC
CDR3 protein: CASSPALMGSYEQYF
clone size: many
D gene: -
V gene: TRBV5-4
J gene: TRBJ2-7

CDR3 DNA: TGTGCCAGCAGTTACTCTACCGGGACAGGGTTCTCCTACAATGAGCAGTTCTTC
CDR3 protein: CASSYSTGTGFSYNEQFF
clone size: many
D gene: TRBD1
V gene: TRBV6-2/TRBV6-3
J gene: TRBJ2-1

CDR3 DNA: TGCGCCAGCAGCTCGCCTTCCGGCGGGGGGCGGAACACCGGGGAGCTGTTTTTT
CDR3 protein: CASSSPSGGGRNTGELFF
clone size: many
D gene: TRBD2
V gene: TRBV5-1
J gene: TRBJ2-2

CDR3 DNA: TGCAGTGTGAAGGGGGGACTAGCGGGAGGGGACGAGCAGTTCTTC
CDR3 protein: CSVKGGLAGGDEQFF
clone size: many
D gene: TRBD2
V gene: TRBV20-1
J gene: TRBJ2-1

CDR3 DNA: TGTGCCAGCAGACTAGCGATGACAGATACGCAGTATTTT
CDR3 protein: CASRLAMTDTQYF
clone size: many
D gene: TRBD2
V gene: TRBV6-1
J gene: TRBJ2-3

CDR3 DNA: TGTGCCAGCAGTTTTATAGCGGGGGGCCACACAGATACGCAGTATTTT
CDR3 protein: CASSFIAGGHTDTQYF
clone size: many
D gene: TRBD2
V gene: TRBV12-3/TRBV12-4
J gene: TRBJ2-3

CDR3 DNA: TGTGCCAGCAGGTCGTCCGGGACAGGGCGCAATGAGCAGTTCTTC
CDR3 protein: CASRSSGTGRNEQFF
clone size: -
D gene: TRBD1
V gene: TRBV12-3/TRBV12-4
J gene: TRBJ2-1

CDR3 DNA: TGTGCCAGCAGACTCAGTCAGGGGGCTCGATCCTATCAGCCCCAGCATTTT
CDR3 protein: CASRLSQGARSYQPQHF
clone size: -
D gene: TRBD1
V gene: TRBV12-3/TRBV12-4
J gene: TRBJ1-5

CDR3 DNA: TGTGCCAGCAGTTACTCGAGGAACACCGGGGAGCTGTTTTTT
CDR3 protein: CASSYSRNTGELFF
clone size: many
D gene: -
V gene: TRBV6-5
J gene: TRBJ2-2

CDR3 DNA: TGTGCCAGCAGCCAAAACAACAGGGGGTTCGCAGATACGCAGTATTTT
CDR3 protein: CASSQNNRGFADTQYF
clone size: many
D gene: TRBD1
V gene: TRBV3-1
J gene: TRBJ2-3

CDR3 DNA: TGCAGTGCTAGCAGGTCGGCGGGAGGCCCCTACAATGAGCAGTTCTTC
CDR3 protein: CSASRSAGGPYNEQFF
clone size: many
D gene: TRBD2
V gene: TRBV20-1
J gene: TRBJ2-1

CDR3 DNA: TGTGCCAGCAGTCCGCGGACTAAGACTAGCGGGGGATCGGAGACCCAGTACTTC
CDR3 protein: CASSPRTKTSGGSETQYF
clone size: many
D gene: TRBD2
V gene: TRBV12-3/TRBV12-4
J gene: TRBJ2-5

CDR3 DNA: TGTGCCAGCACCGTACCGGGACTAGCATTTTACAATGAGCAGTTCTTC
CDR3 protein: CASTVPGLAFYNEQFF
clone size: many
D gene: TRBD2
V gene: TRBV7-2
J gene: TRBJ2-1

CDR3 DNA: TGCAGTGCTAGAAGAAGACTAGCATCGTACAATGAGCAGTTCTTC
CDR3 protein: CSARRRLASYNEQFF
clone size: many
D gene: TRBD2
V gene: TRBV20-1
J gene: TRBJ2-1

CDR3 DNA: TGTGCCAGCAGCCCGTCGGAAACTAACTATGGCTACACCTTC
CDR3 protein: CASSPSETNYGYTF
clone size: many
D gene: -
V gene: TRBV7-8
J gene: TRBJ1-2

CDR3 DNA: TGTGCCAGCAGTTTACTAGCGGTGGCGCAAGAGACCCAGTACTTC
CDR3 protein: CASSLLAVAQETQYF
clone size: few
D gene: TRBD2
V gene: TRBV6-5
J gene: TRBJ2-5

CDR3 DNA: TGTGCAAGTCGCTCTCCGGGACAGAGTAATGAAAAACTGTTTTTT
CDR3 protein: CASRSPGQSNEKLFF
clone size: many
D gene: -
V gene: TRBV12-2
J gene: TRBJ1-4

CDR3 DNA: TGTGCCAGTGCCGGGACAGGGTCCTACGAGCAGTACTTC
CDR3 protein: CASAGTGSYEQYF
clone size: many
D gene: TRBD1
V gene: TRBV18
J gene: TRBJ2-7

CDR3 DNA: TGTGCCATCAGTGAGTCTCCAAAGTCCTACGAGCAGTACTTC
CDR3 protein: CAISESPKSYEQYF
clone size: many
D gene: -
V gene: TRBV10-3
J gene: TRBJ2-7

CDR3 DNA: TGCGCCAGCAGCTTTTGGATAGCGGGGGGCCCCAGCACAGATACGCAGTATTTT
CDR3 protein: CASSFWIAGGPSTDTQYF
clone size: many
D gene: TRBD2
V gene: TRBV5-1
J gene: TRBJ2-3

CDR3 DNA: TGTGCCAGCAGCAAACCTGCCCGGCAGGGGACATACCATGAGCAGTTCTTC
CDR3 protein: CASSKPARQGTYHEQFF
clone size: many
D gene: -
V gene: TRBV21-1
J gene: TRBJ2-1

CDR3 DNA: TGTGCCAGCAGACAGGACAGGGTTTCTTCTAACTATGGCTACACCTTC
CDR3 protein: CASRQDRVSSNYGYTF
clone size: many
D gene: TRBD1
V gene: TRBV12-3/TRBV12-4
J gene: TRBJ1-2

CDR3 DNA: TGCGCCAGCAGCCAAGATCCAACTAGCGGGGCCGGGGAGCTGTTTTTT
CDR3 protein: CASSQDPTSGAGELFF
clone size: many
D gene: TRBD2
V gene: TRBV4-3
J gene: TRBJ2-2

CDR3 DNA: TGTGCCACCGGTGAGGGCCGGGCTGAAGCTTTCTTT
CDR3 protein: CATGEGRAEAFF
clone size: many
D gene: -
V gene: TRBV24-1
J gene: TRBJ1-1

CDR3 DNA: TGTGGGGGGGGACCAGATACGCAGTATTTT
CDR3 protein: CGGGPDTQYF
clone size: many
D gene: TRBD2
V gene: TRBV29-1
J gene: TRBJ2-3

CDR3 DNA: TGTGCCAGCAGCTTTGCGGGGGGGCAACAAGAGACCCAGTACTTC
CDR3 protein: CASSFAGGQQETQYF
clone size: many
D gene: TRBD2
V gene: TRBV7-9
J gene: TRBJ2-5

CDR3 DNA: TGTGCCAGCGGCCCTGGGACTAGCGGGGGGTACAATGAGCAGTTCTTC
CDR3 protein: CASGPGTSGGYNEQFF
clone size: -
D gene: TRBD2
V gene: TRBV4-2
J gene: TRBJ2-1

CDR3 DNA: TGTGCCAGCGGTGAGATAGATACGCAGTATTTT
CDR3 protein: CASGEIDTQYF
clone size: many
D gene: -
V gene: TRBV6-2/TRBV6-3
J gene: TRBJ2-3

CDR3 DNA: TGTGCCAGCAGCGTAGCAGGGTTAGCCTACGAGCAGTACTTC
CDR3 protein: CASSVAGLAYEQYF
clone size: many
D gene: -
V gene: TRBV9
J gene: TRBJ2-7

CDR3 DNA: TGCGCCAGCAGCCCGGGGCCTAGCGGGACCCCTGGGGCCGGGGAGCTGTTTTTT
CDR3 protein: CASSPGPSGTPGAGELFF
clone size: many
D gene: TRBD2
V gene: TRBV5-1
J gene: TRBJ2-2

CDR3 DNA: TGCGCCAGCAGCCAGGGGTATACCGGGGAGCTGTTTTTT
CDR3 protein: CASSQGYTGELFF
clone size: many
D gene: -
V gene: TRBV4-3
J gene: TRBJ2-2

CDR3 DNA: TGTGCCAGCTCCCCCCTCAACTCCTACAATGAGCAGTTCTTC
CDR3 protein: CASSPLNSYNEQFF
clone size: many
D gene: -
V gene: TRBV6-2/TRBV6-3
J gene: TRBJ2-1

CDR3 DNA: TGCAGTGCTAGAGTGGAGACTAGCGGGGTTACAGATACGCAGTATTTT
CDR3 protein: CSARVETSGVTDTQYF
clone size: many
D gene: TRBD2
V gene: TRBV20-1
J gene: TRBJ2-3

CDR3 DNA: TGTGCCAGCAGCCAAGGGACTAGACCCAAGAGCTACGAGCAGTACTTC
CDR3 protein: CASSQGTRPKSYEQYF
clone size: many
D gene: TRBD2
V gene: TRBV3-1
J gene: TRBJ2-7

CDR3 DNA: TGTGCCATCAGTGAGAATTATGGGACCCAGTACTTC
CDR3 protein: CAISENYGTQYF
clone size: many
D gene: -
V gene: TRBV10-3
J gene: TRBJ2-5

CDR3 DNA: TGCAGTGCTAGAGGTGGACTTTCATACGAGCAGTACTTC
CDR3 protein: CSARGGLSYEQYF
clone size: many
D gene: -
V gene: TRBV20-1
J gene: TRBJ2-7

CDR3 DNA: TGTGCCAGCAGCCAAAGACTCGCATCCTACGAGCAGTACTTC
CDR3 protein: CASSQRLASYEQYF
clone size: few
D gene: -
V gene: TRBV14
J gene: TRBJ2-7

CDR3 DNA: TGTGCCAGCAGCGTAGAATCGGGACATAGCACAGATACGCAGTATTTT
CDR3 protein: CASSVESGHSTDTQYF
clone size: -
D gene: -
V gene: TRBV9
J gene: TRBJ2-3

CDR3 DNA: TGCGCCAGCAGCAGCGGACAGGGGTTTTCTTCACCCCTCCACTTT
CDR3 protein: CASSSGQGFSSPLHF
clone size: -
D gene: TRBD1
V gene: TRBV5-1
J gene: TRBJ1-6

CDR3 DNA: TGTGCCAGCACGATGACTAGCGGGAGCTACGAGCAGTACTTC
CDR3 protein: CASTMTSGSYEQYF
clone size: many
D gene: TRBD2
V gene: TRBV28
J gene: TRBJ2-7

CDR3 DNA: TGCGCCAGCAGCAGACAGGGCGAAGAGACCCAGTACTTC
CDR3 protein: CASSRQGEETQYF
clone size: many
D gene: TRBD1
V gene: TRBV5-1
J gene: TRBJ2-5

CDR3 DNA: TGCAGTGCTAGCCCCCTAGCGACAGGACGATCCTACGAGCAGTACTTC
CDR3 protein: CSASPLATGRSYEQYF
clone size: few
D gene: -
V gene: TRBV20-1
J gene: TRBJ2-7

CDR3 DNA: TGTGCCAGCAGCGGAATTGGGGAAAAACTGTTTTTT
CDR3 protein: CASSGIGEKLFF
clone size: many
D gene: -
V gene: TRBV9
J gene: TRBJ1-4

CDR3 DNA: TGTGCCAGCTCACCGACCCATCTCCAAGAGACCCAGTACTTC
CDR3 protein: CASSPTHLQETQYF
clone size: many
D gene: -
V gene: TRBV18
J gene: TRBJ2-5

CDR3 DNA: TGTGCCAGCAGGTATCAGGACAGACTGAACACTGAAGCTTTCTTT
CDR3 protein: CASRYQDRLNTEAFF
clone size: many
D gene: -
V gene: TRBV7-6
J gene: TRBJ1-1